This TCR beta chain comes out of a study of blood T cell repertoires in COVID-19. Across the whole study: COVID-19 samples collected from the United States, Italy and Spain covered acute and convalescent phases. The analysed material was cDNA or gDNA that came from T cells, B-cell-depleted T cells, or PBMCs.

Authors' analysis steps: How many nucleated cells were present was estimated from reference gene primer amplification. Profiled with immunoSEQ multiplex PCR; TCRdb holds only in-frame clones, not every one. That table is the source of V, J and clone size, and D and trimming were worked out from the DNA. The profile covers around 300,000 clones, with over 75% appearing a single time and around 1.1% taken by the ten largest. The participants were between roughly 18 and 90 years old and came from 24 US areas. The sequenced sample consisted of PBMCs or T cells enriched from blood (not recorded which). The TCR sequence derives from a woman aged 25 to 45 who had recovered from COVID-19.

The CDR3 loop reads CASSQDPGGSGAKNIQYF. The CDR3 DNA reads as TGTGCCAGCAGCCAAGATCCTGGCGGGAGCGGGGCCAAAAACATTCAGTACTTC. The gene calls are TRBV14 and TRBJ2-4, with 7 bases aligning to TRBD2. The CDR3 extends over 18 amino acids. Unmatched junction bases numbered 9, after V lost 0 bases and J lost 1 base. Germline CDR1 and CDR2: SGHDN and FVKESK.